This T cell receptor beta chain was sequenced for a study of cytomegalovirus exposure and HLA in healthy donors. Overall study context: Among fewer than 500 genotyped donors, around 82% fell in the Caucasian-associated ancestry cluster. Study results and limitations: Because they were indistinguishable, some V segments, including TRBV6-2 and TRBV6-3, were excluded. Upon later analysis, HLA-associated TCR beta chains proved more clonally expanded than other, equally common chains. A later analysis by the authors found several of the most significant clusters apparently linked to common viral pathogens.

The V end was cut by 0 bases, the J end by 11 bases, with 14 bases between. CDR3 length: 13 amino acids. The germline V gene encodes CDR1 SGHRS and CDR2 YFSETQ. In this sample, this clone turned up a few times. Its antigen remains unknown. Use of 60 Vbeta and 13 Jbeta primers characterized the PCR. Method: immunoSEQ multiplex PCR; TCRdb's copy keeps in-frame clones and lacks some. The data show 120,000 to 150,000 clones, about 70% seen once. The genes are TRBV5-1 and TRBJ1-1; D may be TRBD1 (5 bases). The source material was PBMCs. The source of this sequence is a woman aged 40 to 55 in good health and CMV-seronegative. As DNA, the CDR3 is TGCGCCAGCAGCTTGGACTCAGGGTATGGCGCTTTCTTT. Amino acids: CASSLDSGYGAFF.